Below, 32 T cell receptor beta chains from the same sample are listed, as sequenced in a study of blood T cell repertoires in COVID-19. This table comes from immunoSEQ multiplex PCR, and its TCRdb copy is limited to in-frame clones, with some not included. The sample consists of tens of thousands of clones, about 85% of them appearing once. The sequencing input was peripheral blood. The source is a human donor in a cohort sampled during active COVID-19.

The rearrangement uses TRBV28 and TRBJ2-2; the match to TRBD2 covers 8 bases. The CDR3 contains 18 residues. Trimming cost V 6 bases and J 5 bases; bases outside gene matches: 17. The germline gives CDR1 MDHEN, CDR2 SYDVKM. CDR3 DNA: TGTGCCAGCAGGCTAAAAACCGGGCGGGAGGTGCGGACCGGGGAGCTGTTTTTT. It yields the protein CASRLKTGREVRTGELFF.

The chain recombines TRBV24-1 with TRBJ2-7; TRBD2 matches 8 bases. CDR1 is KGHDR, CDR2 SFDVKD, per germline. V lost 9 bases, J lost 3 bases, and 6 bases stayed unmatched. The CDR3 runs 13 residues. CDR3: CATCSGDGYEQYF. The DNA of the CDR3 is TGTGCCACCTGTAGCGGGGACGGCTACGAGCAGTACTTC.

The chain couples TRBV19 to TRBJ2-1; D is undetermined. Germline CDR1 reads LNHDA; CDR2 reads SQIVND (reference sequence). V was cut by 6 bases and J by 3 bases, with 15 bases left in between. CDR3 length: 15 residues. The CDR3 region has the DNA TGTGCCAGTAGATCGTGGGCTGGTATCTACAATGAGCAGTTCTTC. Translating it yields CASRSWAGIYNEQFF.

This chain links TRBV27 with TRBJ2-3; 13 bases map to TRBD2. CDR3 length equals 18 residues. V lost 3 bases, J lost 3 bases, and 9 bases stayed unmatched. The germline V gene has CDR1 MNHEY and CDR2 SMNVEV (reference sequence). The CDR3 loop reads CASSFLSRGLAGTDTQYF. DNA of the CDR3: TGTGCCAGCAGTTTTTTATCTAGGGGACTAGCGGGAACAGATACGCAGTATTTT.

J is TRBJ2-5 and V is TRBV28; 10 nucleotides line up with TRBD2. Germline-derived CDR1 and CDR2 are MDHEN and SYDVKM. This CDR3 is 14 amino acids long. J gave up 4 bases and V 6 bases, and 5 bases lay outside the gene matches. The CDR3 nucleotides read TGTGCCAGCAGAATAGCGGGAGGAGGAGAGACCCAGTACTTC. Translation: CASRIAGGGETQYF. The variable domain in full, with the rest retrieved from reference TRBV28 and TRBJ2-5, is DVKVTQSSRYLVKRTGEKVFLECVQDMDHENMFWYRQDPGLGLRLIYFSYDVKMKEKGDIPEGYSVSREKKERFSLILESASTNQTSMYLCASRIAGGGETQYFGPGTRLLVL.

The J gene is TRBJ1-2, the V gene TRBV18, with TRBD1 matching over 8 bases. The V gene end was trimmed by 1 base and the J gene end by 8 bases; junction bases not matched to a gene: 12. Per the germline V gene, CDR1 is KGHSH and CDR2 is LQKENI. There are 16 residues in the CDR3. CDR3 sequence reads: CASSPLGSDRAEGYTF. CDR3 in DNA: TGTGCCAGCTCACCACTGGGCTCGGACAGGGCAGAAGGCTACACCTTC.

The J gene is TRBJ2-3, the V gene TRBV5-1, with 7 bases identical to TRBD2. The CDR3 extends over 15 amino acids. J lost 2 bases, V lost 4 bases, and 7 bases had no gene match. From germline, CDR1 is SGHRS and CDR2 YFSETQ. The CDR3 protein is CASSLSGLATDTQYF. In DNA form, the CDR3 reads TGCGCCAGCAGCCTTAGCGGGCTTGCCACAGATACGCAGTATTTT.

The V and J genes are TRBV7-9 and TRBJ1-5; perhaps TRBD1 as D (6 bases). V dropped 4 bases and J dropped 3 bases, with 13 bases sitting between them. The CDR3 has 15 residues. CDR1 is SEHNR, CDR2 FQNEAQ, per germline (reference sequence). The DNA of the CDR3 is TGTGCCAGCAGCTCCATGGCAGGGGACAATCAGCCCCAGCATTTT. It is translated as CASSSMAGDNQPQHF.

The chain's CDR3 is CASSAGLAGVYEQYF. CDR3 nucleotides: TGTGCCAGCAGCGCTGGACTAGCGGGAGTCTACGAGCAGTACTTC. The genes are TRBV2 and TRBJ2-7, with TRBD2 matching over 13 bases. The CDR3 contains 15 residues. Germline-derived CDR1 and CDR2 are SNHLY and FYNNEI. V lost 6 bases, J lost 3 bases, and 5 bases stayed unmatched.

The gene calls are TRBV6-4 and TRBJ2-4; D may be TRBD1 (5 bases). Trimming removed 0 bases at V and 8 bases at J, with 14 bases between. The germline CDR1 and CDR2 sequences are MRHNA and SNTAGT. The length of the CDR3 is 15 residues. This chain's CDR3 is CASSDSSAGRYIQYF. CDR3 nucleotide sequence: TGTGCCAGCAGTGACTCGAGCGCAGGGCGGTACATTCAGTACTTC.

The chain recombines TRBV5-8 with TRBJ2-1, with D perhaps matching TRBD1 (6 bases). CDR3 length: 15 amino acids. CDR1 SGHTS and CDR2 YDEGEE come from the germline V gene. The germline V and J ends were trimmed by 1 base and 4 bases, with 12 bases remaining between them. CDR3 coding DNA: TGTGCCAGCAGCTTGACAGGGTCTAGGTACAATGAGCAGTTCTTC. Translating it yields CASSLTGSRYNEQFF.

This clone appeared a single time. V gene TRBV3-1 (or the pseudogene TRBV3-2) combines with J gene TRBJ2-2; 14 positions agree with TRBD2. The trim removed 7 bases at V and 0 bases at J, leaving 10 bases unmatched. Germline V CDR1 and CDR2: LGHDT, YNNKEL (reference sequence). The length of the CDR3 is 19 residues. CDR3 protein: CASTPQWTSGRSNTGELFF. In DNA, the CDR3 is TGTGCCAGCACCCCTCAGTGGACTAGCGGGAGGTCGAACACCGGGGAGCTGTTTTTT.

The J gene is TRBJ1-1, the V gene TRBV5-1; 7 bases are shared with TRBD1. Trimming at V came to 0 bases and at J to 6 bases, leaving 2 bases not matched to a gene. The CDR3 is 13 amino acids. The V gene's germline CDR1 is SGHRS and CDR2 YFSETQ. The CDR3 nucleotides are TGCGCCAGCAGCTTGGACAGGGGATCTGAAGCTTTCTTT. It is translated as CASSLDRGSEAFF. Full variable domain (rest looked up from reference TRBV5-1 and TRBJ1-1): KAGVTQTPRYLIKTRGQQVTLSCSPISGHRSVSWYQQTPGQGLQFLFEYFSETQRNKGNFPGRFSGRQFSNSRSEMNVSTLELGDSALYLCASSLDRGSEAFFGQGTRLTVV.

The rearrangement joins TRBV6-5 to TRBJ2-1; 12 positions match TRBD1. V lost 8 bases to trimming and J lost 7 bases; unmatched junction nucleotides: 9. CDR1 MNHEY and CDR2 SVGAGI come from the germline V gene. This CDR3 is built from 15 residues. DNA for the CDR3: TGTGCCAGCGGATTCCGGGACAGGGGGCGGAATGAGCAGTTCTTC. Protein sequence: CASGFRDRGRNEQFF.

CDR3 DNA: TGCGCCAGCAGGGTCGGACAGGGACGAGAGACCCAGTACTTC. Translation gives CASRVGQGRETQYF. V gene TRBV5-1 combines with J gene TRBJ2-5, with 8 bases matching TRBD1. CDR3 length: 14 residues. After removal of 5 bases from V and 4 bases from J, the junction contained 7 bases not matched to a gene. Germline CDR1 is SGHRS and CDR2 is YFSETQ.

V is TRBV18 and J is TRBJ2-5; perhaps TRBD1 as D (6 bases). The V gene's germline CDR1 is KGHSH and CDR2 LQKENI. Trimming removed 6 bases at V and 0 bases at J, with 14 bases between. This CDR3 is built from 15 residues. Written as DNA, the CDR3 is TGTGCCAGCTCCCGAGGTCAGGGGAACCAAGAGACCCAGTACTTC. It is translated as CASSRGQGNQETQYF.

The rearrangement joins TRBV11-2 to TRBJ2-5, with unresolved D. The germline V gene has CDR1 SGHAT and CDR2 FQNNGV. This CDR3 spans 14 amino acids. Trimming took off 1 base at V and 5 bases at J, with 11 bases between the two ends. CDR3 sequence reads: CASSLGSSSETQYF. The CDR3 DNA reads as TGTGCCAGCAGCTTAGGTTCTTCTTCCGAGACCCAGTACTTC.

The CDR3 nucleotides read TGCGCCAGCAGCTTCACTAAATTCCAAGAGACCCAGTACTTC. This codes for CASSFTKFQETQYF. This sequence joins TRBV5-1 and TRBJ2-5; D remains ambiguous. Trimming shortened V by 2 bases and J by 1 base, and 9 bases separated the two germline ends. Per the germline V gene, CDR1 is SGHRS and CDR2 is YFSETQ. The CDR3 consists of 14 residues.

This clone turned up a few times. This rearrangement joins TRBV18 to TRBJ1-6; D is ambiguous. This CDR3 region has 16 residues. Germline CDR1 and CDR2: KGHSH and LQKENI. V lost 3 bases and J 7 bases, leaving 16 bases between the germline ends. The CDR3 sequence: CASSPYARGVNSPLHF. The CDR3 DNA follows: TGTGCCAGCTCACCGTACGCACGGGGTGTGAATTCACCCCTCCACTTT.

This clone appeared a single time. V and J are TRBV3-1 (or the pseudogene TRBV3-2) and TRBJ2-1; 7 nucleotides align to TRBD2. The CDR3 has 14 residues. J was trimmed by 8 bases and V by 1 base; bases with no gene match: 5. CDR1 LGHDT and CDR2 YNNKEL come from the germline V gene (reference sequence). CDR3 loop: CASSQVGGIYEQFF. Here the CDR3 DNA reads TGTGCCAGCAGCCAAGTGGGGGGGATCTATGAGCAGTTCTTC.

This sequence joins TRBV2 and TRBJ2-5; TRBD1 agrees at 8 bases. The CDR3 runs 13 residues. The junction had 0 bases not matched to a gene; V was cut back by 5 bases and J by 1 base. The germline CDR1 and CDR2 sequences are SNHLY and FYNNEI. For the CDR3, the DNA is TGTGCCAGCAGTCAGGGGGCCCAAGAGACCCAGTACTTC. It translates to CASSQGAQETQYF.

This chain links TRBV5-1 with TRBJ2-7, with a tentative D call TRBD2 (6 bases). Germline loops: CDR1 SGHRS, CDR2 YFSETQ. Trimming took 0 bases from V and 6 from J, leaving 16 bases between them. This CDR3 is 15 amino acids long. CDR3 protein: CASSLAAGRSSEQYF. CDR3 coding DNA: TGCGCCAGCAGCTTGGCGGCAGGGAGGAGTTCCGAGCAGTACTTC.

V is TRBV5-5 and J is TRBJ1-2; TRBD1 matches at 10 bases. Germline-derived CDR1 and CDR2 are SGHKS and YYEKEE (reference sequence). The CDR3 runs to 14 residues. Trimming took 0 bases from V and 8 from J; bases not matched to a gene: 4. DNA for the CDR3: TGTGCCAGCAGCTTGGGACAGGGGGCGCCGGGCTACACCTTC. Translation gives CASSLGQGAPGYTF.

V is TRBV7-9 and J is TRBJ1-4; no clear D gene. Trimming pared 5 bases from V and 1 base from J, leaving 8 bases between. Germline V gives CDR1 SEHNR, CDR2 FQNEAQ (reference sequence). The length of the CDR3 is 14 residues. CDR3 residues: CASSPQQTNEKLFF. CDR3 in DNA: TGTGCCAGCAGCCCTCAACAAACTAATGAAAAACTGTTTTTT.

This chain links TRBV7-6 with TRBJ1-4, with D tentatively TRBD1 (6 bases). CDR3 length: 16 amino acids. Deletions cut 5 bases from V and 6 bases from J, with 19 bases between. Germline V gives CDR1 SGHVS, CDR2 FNYEAQ. Here the CDR3 reads CASSVQGGARDEKLFF. DNA of the CDR3: TGTGCCAGCAGCGTCCAAGGGGGGGCCCGGGATGAAAAACTGTTTTTT. Filled out from reference TRBV7-6 and TRBJ1-4, the complete variable domain reads GAGVSQSPRYKVTKRGQDVALRCDPISGHVSLYWYRQALGQGPEFLTYFNYEAQQDKSGLPNDRFSAERPEGSISTLTIQRTEQRDSAMYRCASSVQGGARDEKLFFGSGTQLSVL.

The chain couples TRBV10-3 to TRBJ2-3; D unclear. The V gene lost 8 bases and the J gene lost 4 bases, with 19 bases spanning the gap. This CDR3 has 15 amino acids. In germline, CDR1 is ENHRY, CDR2 SYGVKD. The CDR3 DNA sequence: TGTGCCATCGGTACCTTTTTAGAGGAGCCAGATACGCAGTATTTT. Amino acid sequence: CAIGTFLEEPDTQYF.

This chain connects TRBV4-1 to TRBJ1-6; possible D gene TRBD1, 6 bases. The V end lost 1 base, the J end lost 6 bases, and 10 bases lay between the germline ends. Germline assignment: CDR1 MGHRA and CDR2 YSYEKL. This CDR3 is built from 15 residues. The CDR3 is CASSQVDRINSPLHF. The DNA of the CDR3 is TGCGCCAGCAGCCAAGTCGACAGGATTAATTCACCCCTCCACTTT.

This clone occurred a few times. This chain connects TRBV11-2 to TRBJ2-1, with D possibly TRBD2 on 5 matching bases. Trimming removed 8 bases from V and 1 base from J, with 18 bases in between. The CDR3 sequence is 16 residues long. Germline V gives CDR1 SGHAT, CDR2 FQNNGV. This CDR3 reads CASLRLPSNSYNEQFF. In DNA, the CDR3 is TGTGCCAGCCTCCGACTCCCTAGCAATTCCTACAATGAGCAGTTCTTC.

The count of this clone is one. V usage is TRBV6-2 or TRBV6-3 and J usage is TRBJ1-1, with a possible D match to TRBD1 (5 bases). The CDR3 consists of 14 residues. CDR1 and CDR2 (germline): MNHEY, SVGEGT. V lost 6 bases to trimming and J lost 3 bases, with 14 bases between them. CDR3 nucleotide sequence: TGTGCCAGCAGCTCCCCAGGGTGGGACACTGAAGCTTTCTTT. Protein sequence: CASSSPGWDTEAFF.

CDR3 loop: CASSELRLANNEQFF. In DNA, the CDR3 is TGTGCCAGCAGCGAACTCAGACTAGCTAACAATGAGCAGTTCTTC. V and J are TRBV27 and TRBJ2-1; 7 nucleotides line up with TRBD2. This CDR3 has 15 amino acids. The junction had 10 bases not matched to a gene; V was cut back by 6 bases and J by 5 bases. CDR1 and CDR2 from the germline V gene are MNHEY and SMNVEV (reference sequence).

There are a few counts of this clone. The chain is built from TRBV11-2 and TRBJ2-7, with TRBD2 matching over 7 bases. The CDR3 extends over 14 amino acids. Germline CDR1 and CDR2: SGHAT and FQNNGV. J lost 3 bases, V lost 5 bases, and 7 bases had no gene match. The CDR3 DNA sequence: TGTGCCAGCAGCCCCTTGACTAGCCTCTACGAGCAGTACTTC. Translated, it gives CASSPLTSLYEQYF.

The chain carries TRBV10-3 and TRBJ1-1; TRBD1 matches at 8 bases. Germline CDR1 is ENHRY and CDR2 is SYGVKD. V was pared by 6 bases and J by 1 base, with 4 bases of the junction left unmatched. The CDR3 extends over 14 amino acids. CDR3 sequence (DNA): TGTGCCATCAGCCGACAGGGGCCGAACACTGAAGCTTTCTTT. Its translation is CAISRQGPNTEAFF.